The clone carrying this T cell receptor beta chain was observed at least ten times. This record belongs to a study of T cell repertoires in cytomegalovirus infection. Trimming removed 4 bases from V and 7 bases from J, with 5 bases in between. The length of the CDR3 is 12 residues. TCRdb itself ran the reads through MiXCR, one entry per CDR3 protein. The sample includes about 250,000 distinct CDR3 sequences, roughly an eighth of them seen just once. Sequences were obtained from PBMCs. This chain uses TRBV12-3 or TRBV12-4 with TRBJ1-6; D remains ambiguous. The source is a human donor in good health (CMV status not recorded). Some clones in this sample may be carry-over from other donors' samples. The CDR3 sequence is CASSSLNSPLHF. In DNA, the CDR3 is TGTGCCAGCAGTTCACTCAATTCACCCCTCCACTTT.